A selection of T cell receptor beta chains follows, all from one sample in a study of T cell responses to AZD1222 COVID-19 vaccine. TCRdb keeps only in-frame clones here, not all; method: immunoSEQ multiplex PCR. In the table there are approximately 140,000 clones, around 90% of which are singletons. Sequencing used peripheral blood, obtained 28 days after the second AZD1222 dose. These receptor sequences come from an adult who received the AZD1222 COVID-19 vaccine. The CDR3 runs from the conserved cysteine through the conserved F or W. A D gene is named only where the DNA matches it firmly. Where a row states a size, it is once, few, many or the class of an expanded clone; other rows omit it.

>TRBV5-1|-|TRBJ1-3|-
TGCGCCAGCAGCTTGGTTGGCGGTTCAGGGGCCTTCTCTGGAAACACCATATATTTT
CASSLVGGSGAFSGNTIYF
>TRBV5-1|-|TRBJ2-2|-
TGCGCCAGCAGCTATTCGGGACTCCTGAACACCGGGGAGCTGTTTTTT
CASSYSGLLNTGELFF
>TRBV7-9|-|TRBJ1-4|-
TGTGCCAGCAGCTCCGGGGTCTATGAAAAACTGTTTTTT
CASSSGVYEKLFF
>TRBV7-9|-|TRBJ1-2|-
TGTGCCAGCAGCCCCGCTGTGGGGGGGCTGAAGGGCTACACCTTC
CASSPAVGGLKGYTF
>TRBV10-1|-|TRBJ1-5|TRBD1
TGCGCCAGCTTGGACAGGGGCAATCAGCCCCAGCATTTT
CASLDRGNQPQHF
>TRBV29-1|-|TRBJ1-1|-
TGCAGCGTTGAAAAGGGGAACACTGAAGCTTTCTTT
CSVEKGNTEAFF
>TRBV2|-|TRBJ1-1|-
TGTGCCAGCAGCCCCCGGGGGGCGATGAACACTGAAGCTTTCTTT
CASSPRGAMNTEAFF
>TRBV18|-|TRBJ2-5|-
TGTGCCAGCTCACCGCTGGGGGTGCACCAAGAGACCCAGTACTTC
CASSPLGVHQETQYF
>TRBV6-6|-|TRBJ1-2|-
TGTGCCAGCAGTGGGACGCTAAACTATGGCTACACCTTC
CASSGTLNYGYTF
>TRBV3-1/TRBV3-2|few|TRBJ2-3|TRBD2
TGTGCCAGCAGCCCGATGACTAGCCGTACAGATACGCAGTATTTT
CASSPMTSRTDTQYF
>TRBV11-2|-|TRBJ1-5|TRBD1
TGTGCCAGCAGCGGGACAGGGGGCAATCAGCCCCAGCATTTT
CASSGTGGNQPQHF
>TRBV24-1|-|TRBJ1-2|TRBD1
TGTGCCACCAGTGACGGGACAGGGGCGGGTGGCTACACCTTC
CATSDGTGAGGYTF
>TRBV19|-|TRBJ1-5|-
TGTGCCAGTAGTATAGATGGGGCTGGGGTCTCCCCCCAGCATTTT
CASSIDGAGVSPQHF
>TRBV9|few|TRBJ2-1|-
TGTGCCAGCAGCCCGTCTACCGGGACGGCTCCTGGGGTGCAGTTCTTC
CASSPSTGTAPGVQFF
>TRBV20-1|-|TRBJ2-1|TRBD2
TGCAGTGCTAGTCCCCTAGCGGGATTCAACAATGAGCAGTTCTTC
CSASPLAGFNNEQFF
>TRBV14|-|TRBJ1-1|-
TGTGCCAGCAGCCCCCAGGGGCCACGGGCTTTCTTT
CASSPQGPRAFF
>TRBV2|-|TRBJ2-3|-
TGTGCCAGCAGTGTCTCCGGGACACTCACAGATACGCAGTATTTT
CASSVSGTLTDTQYF
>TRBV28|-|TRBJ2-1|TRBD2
TGTGCCAGCAGCCTTACTAGCGGCTCTAGCTCCTACAATGAGCAGTTCTTC
CASSLTSGSSSYNEQFF
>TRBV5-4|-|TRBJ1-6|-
TGTGCCAGCAGCCCGGGACCAGATTCACCCCTCCACTTT
CASSPGPDSPLHF
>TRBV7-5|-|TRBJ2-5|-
TGTGTCAGAAGCGGGGGACTAGCGGACTCGGAGACCCAGTACTTC
CVRSGGLADSETQYF
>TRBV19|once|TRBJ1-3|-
TGTGCCACGTTACCGGGTTCTAAACCCGGAAACACCATATATTTT
CATLPGSKPGNTIYF
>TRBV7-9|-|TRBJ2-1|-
TGTGCCAGCAGCTTAGAGAGTACTGAGCAGTTCTTC
CASSLESTEQFF
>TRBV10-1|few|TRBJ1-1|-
TGCGCCAGCAGTCGGGACAACCTTATGAACACTGAAGCTTTCTTT
CASSRDNLMNTEAFF
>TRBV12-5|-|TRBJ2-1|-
TGTGCTAGTGGTTCCCCCCGGGAGTCCTACAATGAGCAGTTCTTC
CASGSPRESYNEQFF
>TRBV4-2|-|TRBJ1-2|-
TGTGCCAGCAGCCAAGAGTCGGGGGGCTATGGCTACACCTTC
CASSQESGGYGYTF
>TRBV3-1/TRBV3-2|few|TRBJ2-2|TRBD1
TGTGCCAGCAGACCGGGACAGGGGGACACCGGGGAGCTGTTTTTT
CASRPGQGDTGELFF
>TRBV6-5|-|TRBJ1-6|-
TGTGCCAGCCGGGTTGGTGTGTTAGATAATTCACCCCTCCACTTT
CASRVGVLDNSPLHF
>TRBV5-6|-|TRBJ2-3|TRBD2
TGTGCCAGCAGCCCCTTAGCTGCGGGAGGGCCGAAAGATACGCAGTATTTT
CASSPLAAGGPKDTQYF
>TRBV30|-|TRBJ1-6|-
TGTGCCTGGAGTGTACGTGGCAGAAAGCTATATAATTCACCCCTCCACTTT
CAWSVRGRKLYNSPLHF
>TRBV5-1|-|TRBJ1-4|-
TGCGCCAGCAGCCCCGACCTTAATGAAAAACTGTTTTTT
CASSPDLNEKLFF
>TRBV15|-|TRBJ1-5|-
TGTGCCACCAGCAGAGATCGGCCGACTAGCAATCAGCCCCAGCATTTT
CATSRDRPTSNQPQHF
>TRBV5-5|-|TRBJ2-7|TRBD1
TGTGCCAGCAGCAGGGACAGGACCCGTTCCTACGAGCAGTACTTC
CASSRDRTRSYEQYF
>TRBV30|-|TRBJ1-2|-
TGTGCCTGGGGTGGGGGTGGCTCAGGCTACACCTTC
CAWGGGGSGYTF
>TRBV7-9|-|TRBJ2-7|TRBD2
TGTGCCAGCAGCTTAGGGCTAGCGGAGAGAGTCCCCTACGAGCAGTACTTC
CASSLGLAERVPYEQYF
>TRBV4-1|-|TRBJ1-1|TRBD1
TGCGCCAGCAGCGTCCACAGGGGTGCGACTGAAGCTTTCTTT
CASSVHRGATEAFF
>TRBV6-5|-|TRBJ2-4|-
TGTGCCAGCAGTTCCAGCACGGGGATTCAGTACTTC
CASSSSTGIQYF
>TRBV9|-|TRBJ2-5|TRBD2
TGTGCCAGCAGCGTAGCAGTGGCGGGAGGGAAGCAAGAGACCCAGTACTTC
CASSVAVAGGKQETQYF
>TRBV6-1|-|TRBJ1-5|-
TGTGCCAGCAGTGAAGTCCCCGGGGGCAATCAGCCCCAGCATTTT
CASSEVPGGNQPQHF
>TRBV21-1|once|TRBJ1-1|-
TGTGCCAGCAGCAAAGGAAGGGAATGGAACACTGAAGCTTTCTTT
CASSKGREWNTEAFF
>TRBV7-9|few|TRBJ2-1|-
TGTGCCAGCAGCACAGACTACCTACCCTACAATGAGCAGTTCTTC
CASSTDYLPYNEQFF
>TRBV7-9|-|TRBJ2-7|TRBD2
TGTGCCAGCAGCCCTGGTAGCGGGTTCTACGAGCAGTACTTC
CASSPGSGFYEQYF
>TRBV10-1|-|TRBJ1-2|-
TGCGCCAGCAGTCAGGGTGGCAACTATGGCTACACCTTC
CASSQGGNYGYTF
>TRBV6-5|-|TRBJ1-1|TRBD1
TGTGCCAGCAGTTACGGGACAGGGACTTTCTTT
CASSYGTGTFF
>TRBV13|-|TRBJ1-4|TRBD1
TGTGCCAGCAGCACCCGACAGGGTGTGAATGAAAAACTGTTTTTT
CASSTRQGVNEKLFF
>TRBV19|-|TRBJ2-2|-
TGTGCCATCAGGGTGAACACCGGGGAGCTGTTTTTT
CAIRVNTGELFF
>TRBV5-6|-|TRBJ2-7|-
TGTGCCAGCAGCTTGGATGCACCTTACTACGAGCAGTACTTC
CASSLDAPYYEQYF
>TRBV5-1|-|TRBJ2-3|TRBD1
TGCGCCAGCAGCTGGAGCGCGACAGGGAGCACAGATACGCAGTATTTT
CASSWSATGSTDTQYF
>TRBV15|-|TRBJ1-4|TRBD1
TGTGCCACCAGCAGACTCGACAGGGTTGGTACTAATGAAAAACTGTTTTTT
CATSRLDRVGTNEKLFF
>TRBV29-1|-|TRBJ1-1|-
TGCAGCGTTGAAGATGCGAGGGGAGTACTGAACACTGAAGCTTTCTTT
CSVEDARGVLNTEAFF
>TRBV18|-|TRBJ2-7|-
TGTGCCAGCTCACCACCTGAGGTAGGACGCTACGAGCAGTACTTC
CASSPPEVGRYEQYF
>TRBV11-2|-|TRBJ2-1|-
TGTGCCAGCAGCTTAGATTCCCGTGCGGGGCATGAGCAGTTCTTC
CASSLDSRAGHEQFF
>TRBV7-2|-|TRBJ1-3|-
TGTGCCAGCAGCCCCGGGACATTACGTCTTGGAAACACCATATATTTT
CASSPGTLRLGNTIYF
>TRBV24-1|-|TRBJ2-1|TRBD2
TGTGCCACCAGTGACAAGCGGGAGGGCCGGGATGAGCAGTTCTTC
CATSDKREGRDEQFF
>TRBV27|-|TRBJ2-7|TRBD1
TGTGCCAGCAGTTCCAGGTGGAGGGGGACAGGGGGGGCTTCCTACGAGCAGTACTTC
CASSSRWRGTGGASYEQYF
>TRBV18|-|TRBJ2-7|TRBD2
TGTGCCAGCTCCTTGACTAGCGGGAGGTACGAGCAGTACTTC
CASSLTSGRYEQYF
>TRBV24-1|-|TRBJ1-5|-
TGTGCCACCAGTGATCCCTCGGGTGACAATCAGCCCCAGCATTTT
CATSDPSGDNQPQHF
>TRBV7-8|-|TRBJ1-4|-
TGTGCCAGCAGCTCGGGGCAGGCCTTTAGGAATGAAAAACTGTTTTTT
CASSSGQAFRNEKLFF
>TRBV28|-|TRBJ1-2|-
TGTGCCAGCAAACCCCACAGGCCCTATGGCTACACCTTC
CASKPHRPYGYTF
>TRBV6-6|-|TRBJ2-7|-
TGTGCCAGCAGCATACCCTCCGAGGGTAGCTCCTACGAGCAGTACTTC
CASSIPSEGSSYEQYF
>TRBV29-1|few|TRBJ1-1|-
TGCAGCGTTGCGGCGAGGGGGGGCACTGAAGCTTTCTTT
CSVAARGGTEAFF